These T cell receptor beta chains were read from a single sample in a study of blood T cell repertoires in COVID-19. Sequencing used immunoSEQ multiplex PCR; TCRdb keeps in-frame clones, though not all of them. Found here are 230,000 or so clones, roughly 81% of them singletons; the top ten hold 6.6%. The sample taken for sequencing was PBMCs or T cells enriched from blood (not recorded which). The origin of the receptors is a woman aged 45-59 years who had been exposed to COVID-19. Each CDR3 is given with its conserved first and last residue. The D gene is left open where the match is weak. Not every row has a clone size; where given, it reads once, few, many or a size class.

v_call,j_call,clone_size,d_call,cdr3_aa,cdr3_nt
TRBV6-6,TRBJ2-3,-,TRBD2,CASRRGGNADTQYF,TGTGCCAGCAGGCGGGGGGGGAATGCAGATACGCAGTATTTT
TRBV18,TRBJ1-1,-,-,CASSPPNSLNTEAFF,TGTGCCAGCTCACCACCTAACTCACTGAACACTGAAGCTTTCTTT
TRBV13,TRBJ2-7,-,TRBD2,CASSLEGGVEQYF,TGTGCCAGCAGCTTAGAGGGAGGGGTCGAGCAGTACTTC
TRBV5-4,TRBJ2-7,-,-,CASSPSSGPSSYEQYF,TGTGCCAGCAGTCCCAGTAGCGGTCCCAGCTCCTACGAGCAGTACTTC
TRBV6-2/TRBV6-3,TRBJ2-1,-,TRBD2,CASTPSGGSNEQFF,TGTGCCAGCACCCCTAGCGGGGGGTCCAATGAGCAGTTCTTC
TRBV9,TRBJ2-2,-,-,CASSANTANTGELFF,TGTGCCAGCAGCGCCAATACAGCGAACACCGGGGAGCTGTTTTTT
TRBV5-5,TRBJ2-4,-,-,CASSLATGKNIQYF,TGTGCCAGCAGCTTAGCGACGGGCAAAAACATTCAGTACTTC
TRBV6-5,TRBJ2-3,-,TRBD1,CASSWGQGVGTDTQYF,TGTGCCAGCAGTTGGGGACAGGGGGTCGGGACAGATACGCAGTATTTT
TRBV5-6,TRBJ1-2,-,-,CASSRTANYGYTF,TGTGCCAGCAGCAGGACAGCTAACTATGGCTACACCTTC
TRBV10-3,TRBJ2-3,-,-,CAISGRGTDTQYF,TGTGCCATCAGTGGCCGGGGCACAGATACGCAGTATTTT
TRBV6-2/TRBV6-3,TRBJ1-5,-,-,CASSYSGSSSNQPQHF,TGTGCCAGCAGTTACAGCGGATCCTCTAGCAATCAGCCCCAGCATTTT
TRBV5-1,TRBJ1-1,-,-,CASSLAGGPNTEAFF,TGCGCCAGCAGCTTGGCGGGGGGCCCAAACACTGAAGCTTTCTTT
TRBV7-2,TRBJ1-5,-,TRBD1,CASSSKTGVNGNQPQHF,TGTGCCAGCAGCTCCAAGACAGGGGTTAATGGCAATCAGCCCCAGCATTTT
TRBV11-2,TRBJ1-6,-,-,CASSLKGDSPLHF,TGTGCCAGCAGCTTAAAGGGAGATTCACCCCTCCACTTT
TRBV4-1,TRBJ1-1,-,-,CASSQEMQGNTEAFF,TGCGCCAGCAGCCAAGAAATGCAGGGTAACACTGAAGCTTTCTTT
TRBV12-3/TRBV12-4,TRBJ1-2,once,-,CASSSTVNYGYTF,TGTGCCAGCTCTTCAACAGTAAACTATGGCTACACCTTC
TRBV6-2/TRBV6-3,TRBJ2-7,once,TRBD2,CASSLAGSYYEQYF,TGTGCCAGCAGTTTAGCGGGGTCTTACTACGAGCAGTACTTC
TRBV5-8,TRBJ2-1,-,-,CASSLRGAVQFF,TGTGCCAGCAGCTTGAGAGGAGCGGTTCAGTTCTTC
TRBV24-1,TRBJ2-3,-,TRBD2,CATSDAPRRGTDTQYF,TGTGCCACCAGTGATGCTCCCCGGCGGGGGACAGATACGCAGTATTTT
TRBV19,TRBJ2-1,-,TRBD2,CASSIPSGGYNEQFF,TGTGCCAGTAGTATCCCTAGCGGGGGGTACAATGAGCAGTTCTTC
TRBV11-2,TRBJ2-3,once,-,CASSLPDRYTDTQYF,TGTGCCAGCAGCCTCCCCGACAGGTACACAGATACGCAGTATTTT